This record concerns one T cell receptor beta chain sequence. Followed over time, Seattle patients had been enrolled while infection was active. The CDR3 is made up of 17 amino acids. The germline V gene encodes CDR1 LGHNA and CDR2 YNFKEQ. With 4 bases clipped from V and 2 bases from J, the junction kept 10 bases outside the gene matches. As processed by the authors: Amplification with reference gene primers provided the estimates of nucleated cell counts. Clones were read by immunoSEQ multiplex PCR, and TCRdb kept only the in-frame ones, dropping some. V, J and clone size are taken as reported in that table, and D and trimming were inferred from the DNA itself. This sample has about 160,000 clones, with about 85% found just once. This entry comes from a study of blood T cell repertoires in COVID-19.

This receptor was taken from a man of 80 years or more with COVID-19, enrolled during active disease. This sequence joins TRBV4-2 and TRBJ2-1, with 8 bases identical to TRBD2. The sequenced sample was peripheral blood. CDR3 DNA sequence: TGTGCCAGCAGCCGCCAAGCGGGACTAGGTACCTACAATGAGCAGTTCTTC. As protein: CASSRQAGLGTYNEQFF.